This T cell receptor (beta chain) was recorded in a study of response to subunit inactivated influenza vaccine. This clonotype has just a few counts. In germline, CDR1 is GTSNPN, CDR2 SVGIG (reference sequence). The CDR3 is 12 residues long. The V end was cut by 1 base, the J end by 2 bases, with 4 bases between. TCRdb called the RT-PCR reads again in MiXCR, with one record for every CDR3 protein. The profile covers about 240,000 distinct CDR3 sequences, with more than 9% appearing a single time and over 6.5% taken by the ten largest. The chain uses TRBV30 and TRBJ2-3, with D hard to call. This sequence was found in a man aged 45-60 years who received an inactivated influenza vaccine. The sample in question was non-naive T cells sorted from PBMCs, obtained approximately 15 days before vaccination. The CDR3 DNA follows: TGTGCCTGGAGTGGGGACACAGATACGCAGTATTTT. Its protein is CAWSGDTDTQYF.